One sample yielded the 24 T cell receptor beta chains listed below, sequenced in a study of identical twins. TCRdb used MiXCR to reprocess the 5' RACE reads, holding one entry per CDR3 protein. Seen here are roughly 230,000 distinct CDR3 sequences, around 8.3% observed once, and the top ten hold less than 4%. These same data were also listed under a study on yellow fever vaccine responses in identical twins.

The sample consisted of CD8+ T cells sorted from blood. The receptors were sampled from a woman younger than 30 in good health.

V is TRBV7-9 and J is TRBJ2-7; no clear D. Germline CDR1 SEHNR, CDR2 FQNEAQ (reference sequence). Between the trimmed V and J ends, which lost 5 bases and 3 bases, there was a span of 11 bases. This CDR3 is 13 amino acids long. The CDR3 loop is CASSDLQDYEQYF. The CDR3 DNA follows: TGTGCCAGCAGCGACTTGCAGGACTACGAGCAGTACTTC.

This clonotype was seen more than once but under ten times. This rearrangement joins TRBV7-9 to TRBJ2-7; maybe TRBD2 (6 bases). CDR1 SEHNR and CDR2 FQNEAQ come from the germline V gene (reference sequence). V was trimmed by 5 bases and J by 3 bases, leaving 14 bases between them. This CDR3 contains 14 residues. The CDR3 reads CASSLGIADYEQYF. Written as DNA, the CDR3 is TGTGCCAGCAGCCTAGGGATAGCGGACTACGAGCAGTACTTC.

This clonotype is medium-sized (0.01 to 0.1%) in the sample. The rearrangement joins TRBV12-3 or TRBV12-4 to TRBJ2-5; D remains ambiguous. The CDR3 is made up of 11 amino acids. V was cut by 1 base and J by 4 bases, with 1 base left in between. CDR3 region: CASSLGETQYF. The DNA for the CDR3 is TGTGCCAGCAGTTTAGGAGAGACCCAGTACTTC.

The chain joins TRBV9 to TRBJ2-3, with D possibly TRBD2 on 5 matching bases. Trimming removed 0 bases from V and 2 bases from J, with 7 bases in between. The CDR3 runs 14 residues. The germline V gene has CDR1 SGDLS and CDR2 YYNGEE. The CDR3 reads CASSVAGVTDTQYF. The CDR3 nucleotides read TGTGCCAGCAGCGTAGCCGGGGTCACAGATACGCAGTATTTT.

This chain connects TRBV11-2 to TRBJ2-1, with 10 bases matching TRBD2. Unmatched junction bases numbered 10, after V lost 1 base and J lost 7 bases. The CDR3 contains 17 residues. CDR1 and CDR2 from the germline V gene are SGHAT and FQNNGV. CDR3 DNA sequence: TGTGCCAGCAGCTTAGGGATTAGCGGGGGGTACTTTAATGAGCAGTTCTTC. It codes for CASSLGISGGYFNEQFF.

This clonotype came up many times. The V and J genes are TRBV6-2 or TRBV6-3 and TRBJ2-1, with D perhaps matching TRBD1 (5 bases). The V and J ends lost 4 bases and 1 base respectively, with 11 bases between them. CDR3 length equals 15 residues. CDR1 and CDR2 from the germline V gene are MNHEY and SVGEGT. CDR3 loop: CASSSQGQSYNEQFF. CDR3 in DNA: TGTGCCAGCAGTTCTCAGGGCCAATCCTACAATGAGCAGTTCTTC.

This clonotype has more than one count but fewer than ten. V and J are TRBV7-8 and TRBJ1-1; D remains unclear. The CDR3 spans 15 residues. Per the germline V gene, CDR1 is SGHVS and CDR2 is FQNEAQ. Trimming pared 0 bases from V and 6 bases from J, leaving 14 bases between. The CDR3 sequence is CASSLAAVGNPEAFF. CDR3 sequence (DNA): TGTGCCAGCAGCTTAGCGGCAGTGGGAAATCCTGAAGCTTTCTTT.

This clonotype has at least ten counts. This rearrangement joins TRBV7-2 to TRBJ1-6; D gene ambiguous. CDR3 length equals 13 residues. Germline V gene data show CDR1 as SGHTA and CDR2 as FQGNSA. Trimming took off 4 bases at V and 6 bases at J, with 7 bases between the two ends. CDR3 region: CASSWGGNSPLHF. In DNA form, the CDR3 reads TGTGCCAGCAGCTGGGGTGGTAATTCACCCCTCCACTTT.

This clonotype occurred a few times. This chain uses TRBV20-1 with TRBJ2-7; TRBD2 aligns across 11 bases. Trimming took 0 bases from V and 3 from J; bases not matched to a gene: 13. Germline CDR1 and CDR2: DFQATT and SNEGSKA (reference sequence). The CDR3 runs to 18 residues. This CDR3 is CSARDRPLAGALLYEQYF. CDR3 DNA: TGCAGTGCTAGAGACCGGCCACTAGCGGGGGCCCTACTCTACGAGCAGTACTTC.

The rearrangement joins TRBV18 to TRBJ2-7; 8 nucleotides align to TRBD2. The CDR3 totals 16 residues. J lost 4 bases, V lost 3 bases, and 11 bases had no gene match. Germline V gives CDR1 KGHSH, CDR2 LQKENI. The CDR3 is CASSPTGERETYEQYF. The CDR3 nucleotides read TGTGCCAGCTCACCCACCGGTGAGCGGGAGACGTACGAGCAGTACTTC.

This clonotype was observed a handful of times. The chain carries TRBV7-9 and TRBJ2-1; D gene unclear. V lost 5 bases, J lost 8 bases, and 19 bases lay in between. The CDR3 has 15 residues. Germline loops: CDR1 SEHNR, CDR2 FQNEAQ (reference sequence). This CDR3 is CASSPPGPKVHEQFF. The CDR3 DNA follows: TGTGCCAGCAGCCCTCCGGGTCCAAAGGTTCATGAGCAGTTCTTC. Full variable domain (missing parts from reference TRBV7-9 and TRBJ2-1): DTGVSQNPRHKITKRGQNVTFRCDPISEHNRLYWYRQTLGQGPEFLTYFQNEAQLEKSRLLSDRFSAERPKGSFSTLEIQRTEQGDSAMYLCASSPPGPKVHEQFFGPGTRLTVL.

This clonotype has a handful of counts. The V gene is TRBV24-1, the J gene TRBJ2-7; 7 positions match TRBD2. Germline V CDR1 and CDR2: KGHDR, SFDVKD. This CDR3 is 13 amino acids long. Trimming took 7 bases from V and 5 from J; bases not matched to a gene: 7. The CDR3, as DNA: TGTGCCACCAGATCGGCAGGGAGGGACGAGCAGTACTTC. It encodes CATRSAGRDEQYF.

In this sample, this clonotype turned up a few times. This rearrangement joins TRBV29-1 to TRBJ2-3; 15 positions match TRBD2. V shed 7 bases and J 5 bases; nucleotides not matched to a gene: 13. CDR1 and CDR2 (germline): SQVTM, ANQGSEA. The CDR3 length is 17 residues. The CDR3 DNA is TGCAGCGCGCGGACTAGCGGGGGGGCCACGTCGGGAGATACGCAGTATTTT. Residues: CSARTSGGATSGDTQYF.

This clonotype was counted between two and nine times. This chain connects TRBV28 to TRBJ2-7; no definite D call. Looked up from germline, CDR1 is MDHEN and CDR2 is SYDVKM. The CDR3 is made up of 13 amino acids. Trimming stripped 3 bases from V and 3 bases from J, with 9 bases between. CDR3 bases: TGTGCCAGCAGTTTGTCGGCCTACTACGAGCAGTACTTC. It codes for CASSLSAYYEQYF.

This clonotype came up many times. The chain is built from TRBV7-9 and TRBJ2-2, with D possibly matching TRBD1 (5 bases). The germline CDR1 and CDR2 sequences are SEHNR and FQNEAQ (reference sequence). V was shortened by 4 bases and J by 6 bases, with 15 bases between the two germline ends. This CDR3 has 15 residues. The chain's CDR3 is CASSWGPQDAGELFF. CDR3 bases: TGTGCCAGCAGCTGGGGTCCACAGGACGCCGGGGAGCTGTTTTTT.

This clonotype appeared many times. The V and J genes are TRBV7-9 and TRBJ2-7; 8 nucleotides match TRBD1. Looked up from germline, CDR1 is SEHNR and CDR2 is FQNEAQ (reference sequence). V lost 5 bases to trimming and J lost 3 bases; unmatched junction nucleotides: 3. The CDR3 is 13 amino acids. The CDR3 nucleotides are TGTGCCAGCAGCCGCGGGACAGGCTACGAGCAGTACTTC. Translated: CASSRGTGYEQYF.

This clonotype showed up just a few times. This chain joins TRBV20-1 and TRBJ2-3; maybe TRBD2 (5 bases). The germline V gene has CDR1 DFQATT and CDR2 SNEGSKA (reference sequence). The CDR3 has 12 amino acids. DNA of the CDR3: TGCAGCGGACTCCACATACTGGATACGCAGTATTTT. Translating gives CSGLHILDTQYF.

The gene calls are TRBV27 and TRBJ2-6, with 10 positions matching TRBD2. The CDR3 is 18 residues long. Trimming removed 3 bases from V and 1 base from J; junction bases left unmatched: 6. The germline CDR1 and CDR2 sequences are MNHEY and SMNVEV (reference sequence). The CDR3: CASSLSSGGLSGANVLTF. The DNA of the CDR3 is TGTGCCAGCAGTTTGTCTAGCGGGGGACTATCTGGGGCCAACGTCCTGACTTTC.

This clonotype showed up many times. The chain employs TRBV5-6 and TRBJ2-5; D unclear. This CDR3 region has 14 residues. Germline loops: CDR1 SGHDT, CDR2 YYEEEE. The V and J ends lost 2 bases and 5 bases respectively, with 13 bases between them. The CDR3 reads CASSFAVGGETQYF. The CDR3 DNA follows: TGTGCCAGCAGCTTCGCTGTCGGTGGGGAGACCCAGTACTTC.

The sample holds many counts of this clonotype. The chain recombines TRBV7-9 with TRBJ2-2; no firm D call. Trimming took off 2 bases at V and 4 bases at J, with 2 bases between the two ends. CDR3 length: 12 residues. CDR1 and CDR2 (germline): SEHNR, FQNEAQ (reference sequence). CDR3 amino acids: CASSLLTGELFF. The CDR3 coding sequence is TGTGCCAGCAGCTTACTCACCGGGGAGCTGTTTTTT.

This clonotype was detected a few times. The chain recombines TRBV7-9 with TRBJ2-7; 8 bases are shared with TRBD1. This CDR3 spans 15 amino acids. J gave up 3 bases and V 5 bases, and 9 bases lay outside the gene matches. Germline V gives CDR1 SEHNR, CDR2 FQNEAQ (reference sequence). CDR3 DNA: TGTGCCAGCAGCGAGGGGACAGGTTTTCTCTACGAGCAGTACTTC. Residues: CASSEGTGFLYEQYF.

At least ten counts were recorded for this clonotype. The chain joins TRBV6-5 to TRBJ2-1, with TRBD1 identical over 12 bases. The trim removed 4 bases at V and 6 bases at J, leaving 7 bases unmatched. Per germline, CDR1 MNHEY and CDR2 SVGAGI. This CDR3 comprises 16 residues. CDR3 nucleotides: TGTGCCAGCAGTTCGCTACCGGGACAGGGGGCCAATGAGCAGTTCTTC. The encoded protein is CASSSLPGQGANEQFF.

The table lists this clonotype with many counts. The rearrangement links TRBV10-2 to TRBJ2-7, with 11 bases that match TRBD2. Germline CDR1 reads WSHSY; CDR2 reads SAAADI. With V trimmed by 7 bases and J by 1 base, 9 bases remained unmatched. The CDR3 runs 16 residues. The CDR3 DNA follows: TGCGCCAGCATCTCTACTAGCGGGAGTTTATCCTACGAGCAGTACTTC. Protein sequence: CASISTSGSLSYEQYF.

The rearrangement uses TRBV6-5 and TRBJ2-3; weak D call: TRBD1 (5 bases). The CDR3 sequence is 13 residues long. V lost 4 bases and J 0 bases, leaving 5 bases between the germline ends. Germline V lookup: CDR1 MNHEY, CDR2 SVGAGI. The CDR3 is CASSWGSTDTQYF. As DNA, the CDR3 is TGTGCCAGCAGTTGGGGCAGCACAGATACGCAGTATTTT.